The clone carrying this T cell receptor (beta chain) was recorded at least ten times. The antigen is unknown. The data were taken from a study of T-cell reconstitution after alpha-beta-depleted transplantation in children. Study-level points and caveats: TCRbeta diversity was high at day 60 in some patients (a result of surviving recipient T cells and thymic progenitors). Expanded clones from the graft, numbering several hundred, reportedly supplied alpha-beta T cells about two months after transplant. Diversity and T-cell counts at one year after transplant derived mostly from new T cells.

The CDR3 length is 13 residues. Germline V gene sequence: CDR1 MNHEY, CDR2 SMNVEV (reference sequence). Trimming took 7 bases from V and 4 from J, leaving 11 bases between them. The authors prepared the TCRbeta library with unique molecular identifiers. Each CDR3 protein gets one entry after TCRdb re-called the PCR reads with MiXCR. The sample has some 16,000 distinct CDR3 sequences, 5.1% seen once. This clonotype was obtained from a boy aged 5-17 years with acute lymphoblastic leukemia, due to receive a stem cell transplant. The chain carries TRBV27 and TRBJ1-5; perhaps TRBD1 as D (5 bases). The source was PBMCs, collected before TCRalphabeta/CD19-depleted stem cell transplant. CDR3 loop: CASKDRGNQPQHF. CDR3 nucleotide sequence: TGTGCCAGCAAGGATCGGGGGAATCAGCCCCAGCATTTT.